This is a list of T cell receptor beta chains from one sample in a study of T cells of healthy individuals. A single record per CDR3 protein comes from TCRdb applying MiXCR to the 5' RACE reads. The table shows tens of thousands of distinct CDR3 sequences, with 15% to 20% occurring only once. The receptors stem from a human donor in good health. Each CDR3 is given with its conserved first and last residue. Fields, in order: V gene, CDR3 protein.

TRBV11-2 | CASSVAGQGFTEAFF
TRBV20-1 | CSARDLGRDGYTF
TRBV4-1 | CASSQDRNSAYEQYF
TRBV6-5 | CASSYEGNQPQHF
TRBV5-1 | CASSSGTGPDSPLHF
TRBV3-1 | CASSPRTSGGYEQYF
TRBV10-3 | CAITAEYSNQPQHF
TRBV3-1 | CASSQGHEQFF
TRBV4-1 | CASSQSRRLGSYNEQFF
TRBV4-1 | CASSQVLRRRFTGELFF
TRBV5-1 | CASSRSGEGETQYF
TRBV4-1 | CASSQRGQETQYF
TRBV4-1 | CASNKPLAGDTGELFF
TRBV2 | CASRDVSTDTQYF
TRBV6-1 | CASSGPPNPEQFF
TRBV28 | CASSLWVPGTNTEAFF
TRBV12-3/TRBV12-4 | CASSSLSQPQHF
TRBV5-5 | CASIWGGELFF
TRBV3-1 | CASSQDWASHTQYF
TRBV29-1 | CSVGDRGLGETQYF
TRBV6-5 | CASRSTGPRSELFF
TRBV5-1 | CASSPTGPQETQYF
TRBV12-3/TRBV12-4 | CASSLGPSSYNEQFF
TRBV2 | CASSGAGRRSYEQYF
TRBV14 | CASSQGRLKGTANEQYF
TRBV12-3/TRBV12-4 | CASSLDIMGEQYF
TRBV5-1 | CASSIDRPHEKLFF
TRBV2 | CASSEARQGVYTGELFF
TRBV28 | CASSSGQGPYEQYF
TRBV28 | CASSLNFSGTSFLMKNCFF
TRBV5-4 | CASSLASGGGQFF
TRBV6-2/TRBV6-3 | CASNGADQETQYF
TRBV7-3 | CASSLNGLDTQYF
TRBV12-3/TRBV12-4 | CASRRRSGGTGELFF
TRBV29-1 | CSVKLGGGNQPQHF
TRBV5-6 | CASFRGTEAYEQYF
TRBV6-2/TRBV6-3 | CASSSPLGQYF
TRBV5-1 | CASGREQTPTDTQYF
TRBV9 | CASSVDGGNMNTEAFF
TRBV20-1 | CSVGKSTDTQYF
TRBV9 | CASSVGRANEQFF
TRBV9 | CASSTDGRDEKLFF
TRBV5-1 | CASSLGVGTEIYEQYF